This T cell receptor beta chain came from a study of T cell repertoires in cytomegalovirus infection. The overall study: Indications of both CMV infection and matching HLA type were provided by public TCR beta signatures. General study results and limits: The study found HLA-C-restricted CMV-specific TCR beta clonotypes dominating the ex vivo response.

This clonotype was observed a few times. Its cognate antigen is unknown. One entry per CDR3 protein results from TCRdb running MiXCR on the reads. The sample comprises 100,000 to 150,000 distinct CDR3 sequences, almost 9% of which are singletons, and about 9.4% rests with the top ten. The CDR3 is made up of 13 amino acids. Germline-derived CDR1 and CDR2 are SGHKS and YYEKEE (reference sequence). The chain joins TRBV5-5 to TRBJ2-1; TRBD2 is a possible D gene (7 bases). This receptor was obtained from a human donor in good health (CMV status not recorded). Some clones in this sample may be carry-over from other donors' samples. The sample consisted of PBMCs. The CDR3 sequence: CAGGARPGNEQFF. The CDR3 DNA follows: TGTGCGGGGGGGGCCCGCCCTGGCAATGAGCAGTTCTTC.